The rows below give T cell receptor beta chains drawn from one sample of a study of cytomegalovirus exposure and HLA in healthy donors. Assay: immunoSEQ multiplex PCR; the TCRdb copy retains only in-frame clones and omits some. Altogether around 170,000 clones are present, 65% to 80% being singletons, with the ten largest covering under 0.75%. Material for sequencing was PBMCs. All receptors derive from a middle-aged woman in good health and CMV-seronegative. The CDR3 runs from the conserved cysteine through the conserved F or W. The order of the fields is CDR3 DNA, CDR3 protein, J gene, clone size, D gene, V gene. The D gene is left open where the match is weak. The size of a clone is reported for some rows only, either as once, few or many, or as a class for expanded clones.

DNA: TGTGCCAGCAGCTTACAGGTTGGCAACGAGCAGTACTTC
CDR3: CASSLQVGNEQYF
J: TRBJ2-7
size: .
D: .
V: TRBV7-9

DNA: TGTGCCAGTAGCCCACAGATCCTGAGACAGGGGGCTAACTATGGCTACACCTTC
CDR3: CASSPQILRQGANYGYTF
J: TRBJ1-2
size: .
D: TRBD1
V: TRBV19

DNA: TGCAGCGTTGAAGGGAGGGCAGACTATGGCTACACCTTC
CDR3: CSVEGRADYGYTF
J: TRBJ1-2
size: .
D: .
V: TRBV29-1

DNA: TGTGCCAGCAGAAGGGGCCCGAACACTGAAGCTTTCTTT
CDR3: CASRRGPNTEAFF
J: TRBJ1-1
size: .
D: .
V: TRBV7-2

DNA: TGTGCCAGCAGTGCAGGGCCGAACACTGAAGCTTTCTTT
CDR3: CASSAGPNTEAFF
J: TRBJ1-1
size: .
D: .
V: TRBV6-4

DNA: TGTGCCAGCAGCCCGACAGGGGTATCAAGTGAAAAACTGTTTTTT
CDR3: CASSPTGVSSEKLFF
J: TRBJ1-4
size: few
D: TRBD1
V: TRBV5-6

DNA: TGTGCCAGCAGCCGAACAGGGGAGAGAAACACCATATATTTT
CDR3: CASSRTGERNTIYF
J: TRBJ1-3
size: .
D: TRBD1
V: TRBV7-2

DNA: TGTGCCAGCAGTTTACGGGGGGCTGGAAACACCATATATTTT
CDR3: CASSLRGAGNTIYF
J: TRBJ1-3
size: many
D: .
V: TRBV27

DNA: TGCAGCGTTGAACGACCTAGCGCCGCGAACACCGGGGAGCTGTTTTTT
CDR3: CSVERPSAANTGELFF
J: TRBJ2-2
size: once
D: .
V: TRBV29-1

DNA: TGTTCCAGCAGCCCAGGGGCGAGGGGCACTGAAGCTTTCTTT
CDR3: CSSSPGARGTEAFF
J: TRBJ1-1
size: .
D: .
V: TRBV7-9

DNA: TGTGCCAGCAGCCCCTCCGGGGGTCGGAACACTGAAGCTTTCTTT
CDR3: CASSPSGGRNTEAFF
J: TRBJ1-1
size: .
D: .
V: TRBV11-3

DNA: TGTGCCAGCAGCCAAACTTTGACAGGGACCTATGGCTACACCTTC
CDR3: CASSQTLTGTYGYTF
J: TRBJ1-2
size: .
D: TRBD1
V: TRBV14

DNA: TGTGCCAGCAGCGCTCACAGGGTACTAGAGTTCAATGAGCAGTTCTTC
CDR3: CASSAHRVLEFNEQFF
J: TRBJ2-1
size: .
D: .
V: TRBV28

DNA: TGTGCCAGCAGCCGATTGACTAGCGGGAGGGCCATTAGTGAGCAGTTCTTC
CDR3: CASSRLTSGRAISEQFF
J: TRBJ2-1
size: .
D: TRBD2
V: TRBV14

DNA: TGCGCCAGCAGCTTGGGACTAGCGGACCCCTCCTACAATGAGCAGTTCTTC
CDR3: CASSLGLADPSYNEQFF
J: TRBJ2-1
size: once
D: TRBD2
V: TRBV5-1

DNA: TGTGCCATCAGTGAGTCGTTAAAGGGGGCGCATAACACTGAAGCTTTCTTT
CDR3: CAISESLKGAHNTEAFF
J: TRBJ1-1
size: many
D: TRBD1
V: TRBV10-3